A selection of T cell receptor beta chains follows, all from one sample in a study of glioma-infiltrating T cells after dendritic cell vaccination. The repertoire was sequenced with immunoSEQ multiplex PCR; TCRdb's copy has only in-frame clones and lacks some. The sample contains approximately 100,000 clones, roughly three quarters of which appear only once. Material: blood, obtained before dendritic cell vaccination. These receptors all come from a human donor with glioblastoma. The CDR3 runs from the conserved cysteine through the conserved F or W. D genes are given only for firm matches. Size values are once, few and many counts, or a class for expanded clones, and some rows have none.

V gene,D gene,CDR3 length,clone size,J gene,CDR3 protein,CDR3 DNA
TRBV6-5,-,15,-,TRBJ1-2,CASRLTAGGADGYTF,TGTGCCAGCAGGCTCACGGCGGGGGGCGCCGATGGCTACACCTTC
TRBV5-1,TRBD1,15,-,TRBJ2-2,CASSHRDRNTGELFF,TGCGCCAGCAGCCACCGGGACAGGAACACCGGGGAGCTGTTTTTT
TRBV28,TRBD2,15,-,TRBJ2-3,CASSRGGDFTDTQYF,TGTGCCAGCAGTCGCGGGGGGGATTTCACAGATACGCAGTATTTT
TRBV5-6,TRBD2,17,-,TRBJ2-1,CASSPGGLAGAGDEQFF,TGTGCCAGCAGCCCCGGGGGACTAGCGGGGGCCGGGGATGAGCAGTTCTTC
TRBV9,-,14,-,TRBJ1-2,CASSVAAGNYGYTF,TGTGCCAGCAGCGTAGCGGCGGGTAACTATGGCTACACCTTC
TRBV7-3,-,14,-,TRBJ2-1,CASSSAAGYNEQFF,TGTGCCAGCAGCTCCGCCGCGGGATACAATGAGCAGTTCTTC
TRBV30,TRBD1,12,-,TRBJ1-2,CAWEDRSYGYTF,TGTGCCTGGGAGGACAGGAGCTATGGCTACACCTTC
TRBV19,TRBD2,16,-,TRBJ2-7,CASSTTSGGTAYEQYF,TGTGCCAGTAGTACGACTAGCGGGGGGACCGCCTACGAGCAGTACTTC
TRBV5-1,TRBD2,19,-,TRBJ2-1,CASSKTGSSGGYRNNEQFF,TGCGCCAGCAGCAAAACCGGGTCTAGCGGGGGGTATAGAAACAATGAGCAGTTCTTC
TRBV20-1,-,11,-,TRBJ1-2,CSASRVSDYTF,TGCAGTGCTAGTCGCGTCTCCGACTACACCTTC
TRBV6-1,TRBD1,13,-,TRBJ2-1,CASRDRTFNEQFF,TGTGCCAGCCGGGACAGGACTTTTAATGAGCAGTTCTTC
TRBV11-2,-,14,once,TRBJ1-6,CASSLAGYNSPLHF,TGTGCCAGCAGCTTAGCCGGCTATAATTCACCCCTCCACTTT
TRBV28,-,15,-,TRBJ2-7,CASAQGYGPTYEQYF,TGTGCCAGCGCTCAGGGGTACGGCCCAACCTACGAGCAGTACTTC
TRBV7-3,-,14,-,TRBJ1-1,CASSRGVGSTEAFF,TGTGCCAGCAGCCGCGGCGTAGGGAGCACTGAAGCTTTCTTT
TRBV6-6,-,13,-,TRBJ1-1,CASSNRVRAEAFF,TGTGCCAGCAGTAACAGGGTACGGGCTGAAGCTTTCTTT
TRBV5-1,TRBD1,16,-,TRBJ2-2,CASSLGGGQITGELFF,TGCGCCAGCAGCTTGGGAGGGGGACAGATCACCGGGGAGCTGTTTTTT
TRBV5-1,-,14,-,TRBJ1-1,CASSPREGGTEAFF,TGCGCCAGCAGCCCACGAGAAGGGGGTACTGAAGCTTTCTTT
TRBV5-1,TRBD1,16,-,TRBJ2-1,CASSVGTGGAYNEQFF,TGCGCCAGCAGCGTCGGGACAGGGGGCGCCTACAATGAGCAGTTCTTC
TRBV28,-,14,few,TRBJ1-4,CASSLIFPVEKLFF,TGTGCCAGCAGTTTGATCTTCCCGGTTGAAAAACTGTTTTTT
TRBV7-2,-,18,-,TRBJ2-2,CASSLNLGQHPNTGELFF,TGTGCCAGCAGCCTCAATCTCGGACAGCATCCGAACACCGGGGAGCTGTTTTTT
TRBV5-6,-,15,-,TRBJ1-4,CASSLNQGLNEKLFF,TGTGCCAGCAGCTTAAATCAGGGCCTTAATGAAAAACTGTTTTTT
TRBV27,TRBD1,14,-,TRBJ2-7,CASSKWGRGNEQYF,TGTGCCAGCAGTAAATGGGGCAGGGGGAACGAGCAGTACTTC
TRBV18,-,15,-,TRBJ1-2,CASSPIRGDNYGYTF,TGTGCCAGCTCACCAATACGGGGAGATAACTATGGCTACACCTTC
TRBV2,-,14,-,TRBJ1-4,CANLYREGGEKLFF,TGTGCCAACCTCTACAGGGAAGGAGGTGAAAAACTGTTTTTT
TRBV5-1,-,17,-,TRBJ2-2,CASSSRPDSGITGELFF,TGCGCCAGCAGCTCACGCCCGGACAGTGGTATCACCGGGGAGCTGTTTTTT
TRBV2,-,14,-,TRBJ2-7,CATLGYGGDYEQYF,TGTGCCACCCTGGGCTATGGGGGCGACTACGAGCAGTACTTC
TRBV16,TRBD1,16,-,TRBJ1-5,CASSQTKGQGHQPQHF,TGTGCCAGCAGCCAAACTAAAGGACAGGGCCATCAGCCCCAGCATTTT
TRBV30,TRBD1,15,-,TRBJ1-2,CAWSVSSTGSYGYTF,TGTGCCTGGAGTGTAAGCTCGACAGGGTCCTATGGCTACACCTTC
TRBV5-1,-,14,-,TRBJ1-6,CASSLSAYNSPLHF,TGCGCCAGCAGCTTGTCAGCCTATAATTCACCCCTCCACTTT
TRBV10-3,TRBD1,16,-,TRBJ2-2,CAISEGTAGFSGELFF,TGTGCCATCAGTGAAGGGACAGCCGGGTTTTCGGGGGAGCTGTTTTTT
TRBV5-1,TRBD2,15,-,TRBJ2-3,CASSPSGISPDTQYF,TGCGCCAGCAGCCCTAGCGGGATTAGCCCAGATACGCAGTATTTT
TRBV18,TRBD1,13,-,TRBJ1-6,CASSPGTETPLHF,TGTGCCAGCTCACCCGGGACAGAGACACCCCTCCACTTT
TRBV7-9,-,15,-,TRBJ2-3,CASSPLASSTDTQYF,TGTGCCAGCAGCCCCCTAGCGTCGAGCACAGATACGCAGTATTTT
TRBV7-2,-,15,few,TRBJ1-1,CASSLVTGLNTEAFF,TGTGCCAGCAGCTTAGTCACAGGGTTGAACACTGAAGCTTTCTTT
TRBV7-3,-,14,-,TRBJ2-5,CASSFAGAQETQYF,TGTGCCAGCAGCTTCGCAGGGGCACAAGAGACCCAGTACTTC
TRBV27,-,14,medium-sized,TRBJ2-1,CASKLNRDYNEQFF,TGTGCCAGCAAACTCAACAGGGACTACAATGAGCAGTTCTTC
TRBV6-1,-,14,few,TRBJ1-5,CASSESLTAQPQHF,TGTGCCAGCAGTGAAAGTCTGACAGCCCAGCCCCAGCATTTT
TRBV4-1,-,16,-,TRBJ2-2,CASSPRTDSNTGELFF,TGCGCCAGCAGCCCGCGGACAGATTCGAACACCGGGGAGCTGTTTTTT
TRBV18,TRBD1,15,-,TRBJ2-5,CASSPRQGMVETQYF,TGTGCCAGCTCACCCCGACAGGGTATGGTGGAGACCCAGTACTTC
TRBV30,TRBD1,14,-,TRBJ1-2,CAWSNLPGQAGYTF,TGTGCCTGGAGCAACTTACCCGGACAGGCAGGCTACACCTTC
TRBV6-1,TRBD2,16,-,TRBJ2-3,CASSGVWRGVPDTQYF,TGTGCCAGCAGTGGGGTGTGGCGGGGGGTCCCAGATACGCAGTATTTT
TRBV19,-,14,-,TRBJ1-3,CATTPVQGGNTIYF,TGTGCCACCACTCCAGTACAGGGTGGAAACACCATATATTTT
TRBV28,TRBD1,14,-,TRBJ1-4,CASSLRGLVEKLFF,TGTGCCAGCAGCTTAAGGGGGCTAGTGGAAAAACTGTTTTTT
TRBV18,TRBD1,15,few,TRBJ1-1,CASSPDRVGFAEAFF,TGTGCCAGCTCCCCAGACAGGGTTGGATTCGCTGAAGCTTTCTTT
TRBV30,TRBD1,16,-,TRBJ1-6,CAWSITGGGYNSPLHF,TGTGCCTGGAGTATAACAGGGGGCGGTTATAATTCACCCCTCCACTTT
TRBV6-6,TRBD1,14,-,TRBJ1-2,CASSSGQGARGYTF,TGTGCCAGCAGTTCGGGACAGGGGGCGCGCGGCTACACCTTC
TRBV27,-,13,-,TRBJ2-1,CASSLIGSNEQFF,TGTGCCAGCAGCCTTATCGGGTCCAATGAGCAGTTCTTC
TRBV29-1,TRBD1,15,-,TRBJ1-2,CSVGTGRTYNYGYTF,TGCAGCGTTGGGACAGGGAGGACTTATAACTATGGCTACACCTTC
TRBV11-2,-,15,-,TRBJ1-2,CASSLIPRWNYGYTF,TGTGCCAGCAGCTTGATCCCCAGGTGGAACTATGGCTACACCTTC
TRBV27,-,14,-,TRBJ2-3,CASSRVGAVDTQYF,TGTGCCAGCAGTCGAGTGGGGGCAGTCGATACGCAGTATTTT
TRBV5-4,TRBD2,15,-,TRBJ2-5,CASSSGTSGQETQYF,TGTGCCAGCAGCTCTGGGACTAGCGGACAAGAGACCCAGTACTTC